The rows below give T cell receptor beta chains drawn from one sample of a study of blood T cell repertoires in COVID-19. Libraries were prepared by immunoSEQ multiplex PCR; TCRdb keeps only in-frame clonotypes and omits some of them. The top ten hold 2% to 2.5% of the sample, which has about 120,000 clones, 83% seen once. The sample taken for sequencing was peripheral blood. Receptors originate from a man aged 25-45 years with acute or convalescent COVID-19. The conserved cysteine and the conserved F or W are not part of the CDR3 here. Each record gives: CDR3 protein, V gene, J gene.

ASSDWESSYEQY,TRBV6-4,TRBJ2-7
ASSQDAKFAGLTDTQY,TRBV3-1/TRBV3-2,TRBJ2-3
ASSLVGTERSEQF,TRBV7-9,TRBJ2-1
ASSQERDRTYEQY,TRBV4-2,TRBJ2-7
AWTHKGGTNEKLF,TRBV30,TRBJ1-4
ASSAGSNYGYT,TRBV25-1,TRBJ1-2
ASSTGTYEQY,TRBV19,TRBJ2-7
AWSTRRGGNEQF,TRBV30,TRBJ2-1
ASGEIRREGPGELF,TRBV28,TRBJ2-2
ASSFGQGGTEAF,TRBV27,TRBJ1-1
ASSQDRGQVQPQH,TRBV3-1/TRBV3-2,TRBJ1-5
ASKAGGTDTQY,TRBV6-5,TRBJ2-3
ASSSGTEAF,TRBV23-1,TRBJ1-1
ASSQETGQRGQPQH,TRBV4-2,TRBJ1-5
ASSQGREDYGYT,TRBV3-1/TRBV3-2,TRBJ1-2
ASSLTSGAYEQY,TRBV6-5,TRBJ2-7
ASRETGGDGYT,TRBV19,TRBJ1-2
ASSLAHPWTSGTDGNIQY,TRBV7-8,TRBJ2-4
ASSWPGAGGGEQY,TRBV5-1,TRBJ2-7
ASSRHRNTEAF,TRBV5-1,TRBJ1-1
ASSLGQGAVGELF,TRBV7-9,TRBJ2-2
ASSRDRVDQPQH,TRBV5-5,TRBJ1-5